These 32 T cell receptor beta chains share one sample of origin, sequenced in a study of cytomegalovirus exposure and HLA in healthy donors. PCR primers comprised 60 Vbeta and 13 Jbeta primers. Here immunoSEQ multiplex PCR was the method, and the copy in TCRdb shows in-frame clones only, minus some. This table has around 150,000 clones, 75% to 80% appearing once. The sample consisted of PBMCs. These receptors all stem from a man aged 25-45 years in good health and CMV-seronegative.

This rearrangement joins TRBV7-8 to TRBJ2-7; 9 nucleotides agree with TRBD1. This CDR3 is 16 amino acids long. V dropped 2 bases and J dropped 5; count of bases not matched to a gene: 10. Germline V lookup: CDR1 SGHVS, CDR2 FQNEAQ. The CDR3 region has the DNA TGTGCCAGCAGCTTACGGCGGGACAGGGCATCTCACGAGCAGTACTTC. Translated: CASSLRRDRASHEQYF.

This chain connects TRBV10-3 to TRBJ2-7; TRBD1 agrees at 7 bases. Trimming removed 1 base from V and 2 bases from J; junction bases left unmatched: 5. Germline CDR1 reads ENHRY; CDR2 reads SYGVKD. The CDR3 has 15 residues. The chain's CDR3 is CAISEFGTETYEQYF. CDR3 DNA: TGTGCCATCAGTGAGTTCGGGACAGAGACCTACGAGCAGTACTTC.

The chain employs TRBV28 and TRBJ2-2; 10 positions match TRBD2. Germline CDR1 is MDHEN and CDR2 is SYDVKM. V lost 3 bases, J lost 5 bases, and 6 bases stayed unmatched. This CDR3 region has 16 residues. DNA for the CDR3: TGTGCCAGCAGTTTGGGGCTAGCGGGAGCGACCGGGGAGCTGTTTTTT. It translates to CASSLGLAGATGELFF.

This sequence joins TRBV15 and TRBJ1-5; D possibly corresponds to TRBD1 (6 bases). This CDR3 spans 16 amino acids. Germline CDR1 is LNHNV and CDR2 is YYDKDF (reference sequence). V lost 1 base and J lost 0, with 10 bases in between. The CDR3 reads CATSRGAGDSNQPQHF. CDR3 DNA sequence: TGTGCCACCAGCAGAGGGGCAGGGGATAGCAATCAGCCCCAGCATTTT. Full variable domain (rest looked up from reference TRBV15 and TRBJ1-5): DAMVIQNPRYQVTQFGKPVTLSCSQTLNHNVMYWYQQKSSQAPKLLFHYYDKDFNNEADTPDNFQSRRPNTSFCFLDIRSPGLGDTAMYLCATSRGAGDSNQPQHFGDGTRLSIL.

The chain recombines TRBV28 with TRBJ1-4; 10 nucleotides align to TRBD1. V was clipped by 0 bases and J by 7 bases; unmatched bases: 2. CDR1 is MDHEN, CDR2 SYDVKM, per germline. The CDR3 extends over 15 amino acids. Here the CDR3 DNA reads TGTGCCAGCAGTTTATGGACAGGGGGCGCTGAAAAACTGTTTTTT. Amino acid sequence: CASSLWTGGAEKLFF.

This chain joins TRBV29-1 and TRBJ2-5, with TRBD1 as a possible D gene (5 bases). The V end lost 6 bases, the J end lost 5 bases, and 10 bases lay between the germline ends. The CDR3 covers 11 residues. Germline V gene data show CDR1 as SQVTM and CDR2 as ANQGSEA. The CDR3 DNA is TGCAGCGTAGACAGCATGGAGACCCAGTACTTC. Amino acids: CSVDSMETQYF. Variable domain in full (rest from reference TRBV29-1 and TRBJ2-5): SAVISQKPSRDICQRGTSLTIQCQVDSQVTMMFWYRQQPGQSLTLIATANQGSEATYESGFVIDKFPISRPNLTFSTLTVSNMSPEDSSIYLCSVDSMETQYFGPGTRLLVL.

The chain has TRBV9 and TRBJ2-3; D uncertain. The ends were cut back, 0 bases at V and 0 bases at J, with 8 bases in the middle. This CDR3 has 15 residues. CDR1 is SGDLS, CDR2 YYNGEE, per germline. The CDR3 bases are TGTGCCAGCAGCGTAGACGGGTTTAGCACAGATACGCAGTATTTT. Its translation is CASSVDGFSTDTQYF.

V usage is TRBV18 and J usage is TRBJ2-7; D is possibly TRBD1 (6 bases). The V end lost 3 bases, the J end lost 3 bases, and 12 bases lay between the germline ends. Germline V gene lookup returns CDR1 KGHSH and CDR2 LQKENI. CDR3 size: 14 residues. The CDR3 protein is CASSPEDSHYEQYF. Here the CDR3 DNA reads TGTGCCAGCTCACCTGAGGACAGCCACTACGAGCAGTACTTC.

The chain employs TRBV9 and TRBJ2-7, with 8 nucleotides matching TRBD2. CDR1 SGDLS and CDR2 YYNGEE come from the germline V gene. The length of the CDR3 is 12 residues. Trimming removed 4 bases from V and 6 bases from J; junction bases left unmatched: 3. CDR3 region: CASSPGGAEQYF. DNA of the CDR3: TGTGCCAGCAGCCCCGGGGGGGCCGAGCAGTACTTC. The full variable domain, completed using reference TRBV9 and TRBJ2-7, is DSGVTQTPKHLITATGQRVTLRCSPRSGDLSVYWYQQSLDQGLQFLIQYYNGEERAKGNILERFSAQQFPDLHSELNLSSLELGDSALYFCASSPGGAEQYFGPGTRLTVT.

V and J are TRBV4-1 and TRBJ2-7, with a possible D match to TRBD2 (6 bases). Germline CDR1 reads MGHRA; CDR2 reads YSYEKL. This CDR3 spans 13 amino acids. The germline V and J ends were trimmed by 4 bases and 4 bases, with 11 bases remaining between them. The CDR3 DNA follows: TGCGCCAGCAGCCTCGGCGGGGAATACGAGCAGTACTTC. Its protein product is CASSLGGEYEQYF.

The rearrangement joins TRBV5-1 to TRBJ1-2; 7 bases fit TRBD1. Germline CDR1 reads SGHRS; CDR2 reads YFSETQ. The CDR3 runs 13 residues. The junction had 7 bases not matched to a gene; V was cut back by 4 bases and J by 7 bases. The CDR3 reads CASSTDRERGYTF. The CDR3 DNA sequence: TGCGCCAGCAGCACTGACAGGGAACGTGGCTACACCTTC.

In this sample, this clone turned up once. The chain couples TRBV5-1 to TRBJ1-1, with D uncertain. The germline V gene encodes CDR1 SGHRS and CDR2 YFSETQ. The V end lost 2 bases, the J end lost 3 bases, and 14 bases lay between the germline ends. The CDR3 spans 15 residues. CDR3 residues: CASSLQPRTDTEAFF. The DNA for the CDR3 is TGCGCCAGCAGCTTACAACCTAGAACGGACACTGAAGCTTTCTTT.

This clone has only a few counts. This chain uses TRBV5-1 with TRBJ2-1, with a possible D match to TRBD1 (5 bases). The CDR3 spans 14 residues. Germline-derived CDR1 and CDR2 are SGHRS and YFSETQ. The germline V and J ends were trimmed by 0 bases and 10 bases, with 14 bases remaining between them. The CDR3 DNA sequence: TGCGCCAGCAGCTTGGCGCAGGGCGAAAGGGAGCAGTTCTTC. Its translation: CASSLAQGEREQFF.

V gene TRBV7-6 combines with J gene TRBJ1-4, with D maybe TRBD1 (6 bases). The germline CDR1 and CDR2 sequences are SGHVS and FNYEAQ. The V gene lost 1 base and the J gene lost 8 bases, with 11 bases spanning the gap. The CDR3 contains 14 residues. As DNA, the CDR3 is TGTGCCAGCAGCTTAGTAGGGAGGGGGGAAAAACTGTTTTTT. Translated, it gives CASSLVGRGEKLFF. Filled out from reference TRBV7-6 and TRBJ1-4, the complete variable domain reads GAGVSQSPRYKVTKRGQDVALRCDPISGHVSLYWYRQALGQGPEFLTYFNYEAQQDKSGLPNDRFSAERPEGSISTLTIQRTEQRDSAMYRCASSLVGRGEKLFFGSGTQLSVL.

With respect to this clone: Relative to the germline gene, one junction end is altered; a read error may explain this. The V gene is TRBV15, the J gene TRBJ2-3; TRBD2 aligns across 9 bases. Germline lookup yields CDR1 LNHNV and CDR2 YYDKDF (reference sequence). The CDR3 contains 16 residues. The CDR3 sequence is CATSRDLGTSRDTQYF. CDR3 sequence (DNA): TGTGCCACCAGCAGAGATCTAGGGACTAGCAGAGATACGCAGTATTTT.

This clone was recorded once. This sequence joins TRBV7-9 and TRBJ2-5, with 11 bases fitting TRBD2. CDR1 and CDR2 (germline): SEHNR, FQNEAQ (reference sequence). CDR3 length: 15 amino acids. The V segment lost 5 bases and the J segment 2 bases; nucleotides outside the gene matches: 4. CDR3: CASSPGLAEQETQYF. CDR3 in DNA: TGTGCCAGCAGCCCGGGACTAGCGGAGCAAGAGACCCAGTACTTC. The variable domain in full, with the rest retrieved from reference TRBV7-9 and TRBJ2-5, is DTGVSQNPRHKITKRGQNVTFRCDPISEHNRLYWYRQTLGQGPEFLTYFQNEAQLEKSRLLSDRFSAERPKGSFSTLEIQRTEQGDSAMYLCASSPGLAEQETQYFGPGTRLLVL.

The table lists this clone with many counts. The chain is built from TRBV28 and TRBJ2-1; D may be TRBD2 (5 bases). The germline CDR1 and CDR2 sequences are MDHEN and SYDVKM. The CDR3 is made up of 15 amino acids. Trimming shortened V by 2 bases and J by 6 bases, and 14 bases separated the two germline ends. The CDR3 is CASSLGTSGVNEQFF. CDR3 nucleotides: TGTGCCAGCAGTTTAGGAACGAGCGGAGTCAATGAGCAGTTCTTC.

This chain's CDR3 is CASSSRTGGTYNEQFF. Written as DNA, the CDR3 is TGTGCCAGCAGCTCCCGGACAGGGGGAACCTACAATGAGCAGTTCTTC. V and J are TRBV9 and TRBJ2-1; 10 positions agree with TRBD1. The CDR3 has 16 amino acids. Trimming removed 4 bases from V and 2 bases from J; junction bases left unmatched: 6. Germline assignment: CDR1 SGDLS and CDR2 YYNGEE.

This chain links TRBV28 with TRBJ2-5, with 10 bases identical to TRBD2. The germline gives CDR1 MDHEN, CDR2 SYDVKM. This CDR3 is 13 amino acids long. The junction had 4 bases not matched to a gene; V was cut back by 7 bases and J by 5 bases. The CDR3 coding sequence is TGTGCCAGCAAGCGGGAGGGAGGGGAGACCCAGTACTTC. Protein sequence: CASKREGGETQYF.

CDR3 region: CASSGALVHEQYF. The CDR3 DNA reads as TGTGCCAGTAGCGGGGCCTTGGTCCACGAGCAGTACTTC. The chain carries TRBV2 and TRBJ2-7; 8 bases align to TRBD2. The length of the CDR3 is 13 residues. Germline lookup yields CDR1 SNHLY and CDR2 FYNNEI. Germline trimming cut 9 bases from V and 5 bases from J; bases unmatched to any gene: 9.

J is TRBJ1-3 and V is TRBV6-5; D is unclear. The CDR3 runs 14 residues. V was clipped by 5 bases and J by 0 bases, with 8 bases between them. Germline CDR1 is MNHEY and CDR2 is SVGAGI. CDR3 DNA sequence: TGTGCCAGCAGTGCGCGCTACTCTGGAAACACCATATATTTT. This gives the protein CASSARYSGNTIYF.

The table lists this clone with a count of one. A read error may produce the germline difference seen at one junction end. The chain recombines TRBV7-7 with TRBJ2-5, with TRBD1 as a possible D gene (6 bases). CDR3 size: 14 residues. Per the germline V gene, CDR1 is SSHAT and CDR2 is FNYEAQ (reference sequence). CDR3 nucleotides: TGTGCTAGCAGCTCAGGACAGCCAGGGGAGACCCAGTACTTC. Amino acids: CASSSGQPGETQYF.

V gene TRBV19 combines with J gene TRBJ2-2; TRBD1 matches at 9 bases. The CDR3 is made up of 14 amino acids. After removal of 6 bases from V and 5 bases from J, the junction contained 4 bases not matched to a gene. Germline V lookup: CDR1 LNHDA, CDR2 SQIVND (reference sequence). The CDR3: CASRPDRGTGELFF. For the CDR3, the DNA is TGTGCCAGTAGGCCCGACAGGGGGACCGGGGAGCTGTTTTTT. Combining the CDR3 with reference TRBV19 and TRBJ2-2 gives the whole variable domain DGGITQSPKYLFRKEGQNVTLSCEQNLNHDAMYWYRQDPGQGLRLIYYSQIVNDFQKGDIAEGYSVSREKKESFPLTVTSAQKNPTAFYLCASRPDRGTGELFFGEGSRLTVL.

As concerns this clone: At one boundary the junction diverges from the germline segment, which might be a read error. This sample includes further DNA sequences coding for the same CDR3. The J gene is TRBJ2-7, the V gene TRBV6-1; TRBD1 agrees at 7 bases. There are 18 residues in the CDR3. CDR1 is MNHNS, CDR2 SASEGT, per germline. The CDR3 region has the DNA TGTGCCAGCAGTGAAGCAGTTCCAGCCCTCAGGGGGACATACGAGCAATACTTC. Its translation is CASSEAVPALRGTYEQYF.

V gene TRBV2 combines with J gene TRBJ2-7, with a tentative D call TRBD1 (6 bases). The CDR3 runs 14 residues. Trimming removed 7 bases at V and 2 bases at J, with 15 bases between. Germline CDR1 and CDR2: SNHLY and FYNNEI. CDR3 sequence: CASMMHREPYEQYF. The CDR3 bases are TGTGCCAGCATGATGCACAGGGAACCCTACGAGCAGTACTTC.

The chain carries TRBV4-2 and TRBJ1-2; D not certain. The germline CDR1 and CDR2 sequences are LGHNA and YNFKEQ. Trimming left V 0 bases short and J 5 bases short, with 7 bases between. CDR3 length: 13 residues. The CDR3 region is CASSQDYQYGYTF. The CDR3 coding sequence is TGTGCCAGCAGCCAAGATTACCAGTATGGCTACACCTTC.

The chain links TRBV10-1 to TRBJ2-3, with 10 bases that match TRBD2. Germline V gene data show CDR1 as WNHNN and CDR2 as SYGVQD (reference sequence). V was clipped by 4 bases and J by 6 bases; unmatched bases: 7. The CDR3 spans 15 residues. The CDR3 bases are TGCGCCAGCAGTGGAGCGGGAGGGCCAGGGGATACGCAGTATTTT. Its translation is CASSGAGGPGDTQYF.

This clone showed up just a few times. The rearrangement joins TRBV10-3 to TRBJ2-3; TRBD2 agrees at 10 bases. Trimming at V came to 0 bases and at J to 5 bases, leaving 5 bases not matched to a gene. This CDR3 comprises 16 residues. Germline V gene data show CDR1 as ENHRY and CDR2 as SYGVKD. The CDR3 region is CAISESTSGTGDTQYF. In DNA form, the CDR3 reads TGTGCCATCAGTGAGTCTACTAGCGGGACCGGAGATACGCAGTATTTT.

This clone was counted between two and nine times. V usage is TRBV28 and J usage is TRBJ2-3; a possible D gene is TRBD2 (6 bases). V was trimmed by 4 bases and J by 4 bases, leaving 12 bases between them. This CDR3 spans 14 amino acids. Germline V gives CDR1 MDHEN, CDR2 SYDVKM. The CDR3 loop is CASSWGERADTQYF. CDR3 DNA: TGTGCCAGCAGTTGGGGGGAGCGGGCAGATACGCAGTATTTT.

The chain is built from TRBV5-1 and TRBJ2-4; D is perhaps TRBD2 (6 bases). The V end lost 0 bases, the J end lost 7 bases, and 8 bases lay between the germline ends. The CDR3 length is 13 residues. Germline V CDR1 and CDR2: SGHRS, YFSETQ. CDR3 sequence: CASSLGGENIQYF. The CDR3 DNA reads as TGCGCCAGCAGCTTGGGCGGGGAGAACATTCAGTACTTC.

The V and J genes are TRBV28 and TRBJ2-7; D remains ambiguous. CDR1 MDHEN and CDR2 SYDVKM come from the germline V gene. This CDR3 spans 12 amino acids. Trimming cost V 5 bases and J 4 bases, with 9 bases left between them. CDR3 sequence (DNA): TGTGCCAGCAGTCCCGCAACATACGAGCAGTACTTC. Protein: CASSPATYEQYF.

The chain is built from TRBV11-2 and TRBJ1-1, with unresolved D. There are 14 residues in the CDR3. V lost 1 base and J 10 bases, leaving 16 bases between the germline ends. The germline V gene has CDR1 SGHAT and CDR2 FQNNGV. CDR3 sequence reads: CASSLVGRALRAFF. The CDR3 DNA reads TGTGCCAGCAGCTTAGTGGGCAGAGCCCTGAGAGCTTTCTTT.